The source of this T cell receptor beta chain is a study of T cell changes during pregnancy in multiple sclerosis (dated by TCRdb to the late 2010s). Broadly, across the study: Changes in the T cell repertoire over the course of pregnancy were examined in this study in women with multiple sclerosis.

Receptor libraries were prepared by the immunoSEQ multiplex PCR assay. TCRdb provides this immuneACCESS table in a form limited to in-frame rearrangements. Some clones are lacking; in checked studies, under half of them reflect an unresolved V gene, and why the rest are absent is not known. The sample table shows 45,000 to 60,000 clones, and about nine tenths are seen once. About 1% of the sample is held by the ten biggest clonotypes. Worth noting for this clone: Its antigen remains unidentified. Base qualities are not provided; no much larger clone lies one nucleotide away.

The germline V and J ends show losses of 6 bases and 0 bases respectively, and no gene match explains 4 bases of the junction. As encoded in the germline V gene (reference sequence), CDR1 is LNHDA while CDR2 is SQIVND. CDR3 length: 14 amino acids, cysteine to phenylalanine. Only the CDR3 part of the read is kept: 42 bases, read in frame from the first base. The material was peripheral blood, obtained after pregnancy. In this chain, TRBV19 is recombined with TRBJ2-7, with 8 bases aligning to TRBD1. This receptor was taken from a female donor in good health, enrolled as a control in a pregnancy study. Read as DNA, the sequence is TGTGCCAGTAGGGACAGGGTTACCTCCTACGAGCAGTACTTC. This codes for CASRDRVTSYEQYF.